Below, one T cell receptor (beta chain) is given with its context. These data originate in a study of brain T cells in children with intractable seizures. The assay was immunoSEQ multiplex PCR, and TCRdb's table has in-frame clones only and misses some. The data hold around 41,000 clones, with 90% observed a single time. The CDR3 is 16 residues long. With V trimmed by 6 bases and J by 0 bases, 10 bases remained unmatched. The material was peripheral blood, obtained at surgery. V usage is TRBV23-1 and J usage is TRBJ1-2; 7 bases agree with TRBD1. TRBV23-1 is sorted into the ORF group, with uncertain function. The clonotype was recovered from a girl aged 2 to 9 with tuberous sclerosis and intractable seizures. CDR3 residues: CASRIGQDPPNYGYTF. CDR3 in DNA: TGCGCCAGCAGAATAGGACAGGACCCTCCTAACTATGGCTACACCTTC.